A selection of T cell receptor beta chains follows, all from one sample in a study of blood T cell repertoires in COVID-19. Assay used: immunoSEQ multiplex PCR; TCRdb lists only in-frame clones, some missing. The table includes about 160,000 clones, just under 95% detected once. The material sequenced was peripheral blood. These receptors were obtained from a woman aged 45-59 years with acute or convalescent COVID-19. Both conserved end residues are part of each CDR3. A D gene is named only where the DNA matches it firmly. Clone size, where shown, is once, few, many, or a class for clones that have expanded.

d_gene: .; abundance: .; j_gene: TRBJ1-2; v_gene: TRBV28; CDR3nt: TGTGCCAGCAGTTTAAGGCAGACGGAGTATGGCTACACCTTC; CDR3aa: CASSLRQTEYGYTF
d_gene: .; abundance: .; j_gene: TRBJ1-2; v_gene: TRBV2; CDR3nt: TGTGCCAGCAGTGGGGACACCAGTCACTATGGCTACACCTTC; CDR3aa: CASSGDTSHYGYTF
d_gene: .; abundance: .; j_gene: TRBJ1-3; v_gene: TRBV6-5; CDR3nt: TGTGCCAGCAGGCCTACCCGAGGCTCTGGAAACACCATATATTTT; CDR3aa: CASRPTRGSGNTIYF
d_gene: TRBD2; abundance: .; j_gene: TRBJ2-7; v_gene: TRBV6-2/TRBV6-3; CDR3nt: TGTGCCAGCAGTTTGTCTAGCGGGAAGTTGAGCTCCTACGAGCAGTACTTC; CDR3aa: CASSLSSGKLSSYEQYF
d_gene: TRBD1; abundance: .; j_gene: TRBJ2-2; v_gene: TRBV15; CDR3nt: TGTGCCACCAGCAGATTTCCGGGACAGGGGGTCTCGGGGACCGGGGAGCTGTTTTTT; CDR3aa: CATSRFPGQGVSGTGELFF
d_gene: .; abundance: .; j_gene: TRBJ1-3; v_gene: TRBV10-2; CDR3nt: TGCGCCAGCACCTGGGGGCAGGCGAGCTCTGGAAACACCATATATTTT; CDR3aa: CASTWGQASSGNTIYF
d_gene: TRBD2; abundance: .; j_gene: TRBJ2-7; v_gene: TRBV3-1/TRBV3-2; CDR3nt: TGTGCCAGCAGCCATCCTGGGAGGGACGAGCAGTACTTC; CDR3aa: CASSHPGRDEQYF
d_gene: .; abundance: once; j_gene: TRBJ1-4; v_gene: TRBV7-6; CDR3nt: TGTGCCAGCAGCCCTCGGGGGGGGCCTCATAATGAAAAACTGTTTTTT; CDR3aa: CASSPRGGPHNEKLFF
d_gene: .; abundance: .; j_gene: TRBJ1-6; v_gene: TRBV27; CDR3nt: TGTGCCAGCAGCCCCGGGTCACGTAATTCACCCCTCCACTTT; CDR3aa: CASSPGSRNSPLHF
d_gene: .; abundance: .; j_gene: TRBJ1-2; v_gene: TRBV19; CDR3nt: TGTGCCAGTTTCTCCTATGGCTACACCTTC; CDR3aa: CASFSYGYTF
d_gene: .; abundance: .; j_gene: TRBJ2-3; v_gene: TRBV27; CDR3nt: TGTGCCAGCAGCCGGGGAGGGACACCTAACACAGATACGCAGTATTTT; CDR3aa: CASSRGGTPNTDTQYF
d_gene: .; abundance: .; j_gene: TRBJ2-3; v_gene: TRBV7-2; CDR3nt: TGTGCCAGCAGCTTAGACAGGGTTAGCACAGATACGCAGTATTTT; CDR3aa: CASSLDRVSTDTQYF
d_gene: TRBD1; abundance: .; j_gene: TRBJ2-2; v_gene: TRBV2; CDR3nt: TGTGCCAGCAGACAAGGGACAGCCCGTAGGTCCGGGGAGCTGTTTTTT; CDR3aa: CASRQGTARRSGELFF
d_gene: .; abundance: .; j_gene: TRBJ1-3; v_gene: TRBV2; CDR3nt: TGTGCCAGCAGTGAGAATAGCTCTGGAAACACCATATATTTT; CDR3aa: CASSENSSGNTIYF
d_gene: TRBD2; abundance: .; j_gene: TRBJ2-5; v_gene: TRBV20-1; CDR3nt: TGCAGTGCTAGTGGTACTCTAGCGGGAGCGAGTGAGACCCAGTACTTC; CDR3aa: CSASGTLAGASETQYF
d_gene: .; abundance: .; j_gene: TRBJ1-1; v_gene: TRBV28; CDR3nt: TGTGCCAGCAGAAGGACTATGCGGGCTGCTTTCTTT; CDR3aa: CASRRTMRAAFF
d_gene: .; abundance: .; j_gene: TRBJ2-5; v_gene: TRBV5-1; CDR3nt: TGCGCCAGCAGCTTGGCTTCTCCTCCGGAGGCCCAGTACTTC; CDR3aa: CASSLASPPEAQYF
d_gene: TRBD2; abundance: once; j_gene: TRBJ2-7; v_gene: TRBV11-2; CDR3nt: TGTGCCAGCAGCTTAAGCGGCGGGGGCTCCTACGAGCAGTACTTC; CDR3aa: CASSLSGGGSYEQYF
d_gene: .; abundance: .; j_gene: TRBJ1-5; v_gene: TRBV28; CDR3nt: TGTGCCAGCAGTTTAGGTATATCGGGGGATCAGCCCCAGCATTTT; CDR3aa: CASSLGISGDQPQHF
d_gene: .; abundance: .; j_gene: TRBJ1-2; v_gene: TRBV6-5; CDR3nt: TGTGCCAGCAGGCCGGGGGGTGTGAATGGCTACACCTTC; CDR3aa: CASRPGGVNGYTF
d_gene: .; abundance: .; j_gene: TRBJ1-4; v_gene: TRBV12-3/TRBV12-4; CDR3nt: TGTGCCAGCGGCAGGCCTAATGAAAAACTGTTTTTT; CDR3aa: CASGRPNEKLFF
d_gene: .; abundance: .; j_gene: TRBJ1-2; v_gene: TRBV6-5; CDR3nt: TGTGCCAGCAGTCTTAGCACAGGGTTGCATGGCTACACCTTC; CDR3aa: CASSLSTGLHGYTF
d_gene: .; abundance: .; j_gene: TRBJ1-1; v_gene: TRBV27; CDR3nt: TGTGCCAGAGGAGGGGGGGCCGGCAACACTGAAGCTTTCTTT; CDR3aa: CARGGGAGNTEAFF
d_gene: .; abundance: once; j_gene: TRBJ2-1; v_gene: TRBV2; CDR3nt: TGTGCCAGCAGTGAGCCGGGGAGCTCCTACAATGAGCAGTTCTTC; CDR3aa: CASSEPGSSYNEQFF
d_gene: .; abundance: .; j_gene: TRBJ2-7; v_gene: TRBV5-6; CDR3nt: TGTGCCAGCAGACCGGTGGGAGGCGGACCCTACGAGCAGTACTTC; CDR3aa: CASRPVGGGPYEQYF
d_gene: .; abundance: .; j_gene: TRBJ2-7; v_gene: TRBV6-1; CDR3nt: TGTGCCAGCAGTGGGCACAGACCGTTCGCGATCCGAACCTACGAGCAGTACTTC; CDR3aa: CASSGHRPFAIRTYEQYF
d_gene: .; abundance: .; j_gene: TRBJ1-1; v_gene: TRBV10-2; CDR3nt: TGCGCCAGCAGGGGGGGGATTAAGACTGAAGCTTTCTTT; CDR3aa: CASRGGIKTEAFF
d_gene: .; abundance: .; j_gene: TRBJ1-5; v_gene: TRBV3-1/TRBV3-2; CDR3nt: TGTGCCAGCAGCCCTACAGGGAGTAGCAATCAGCCCCAGCATTTT; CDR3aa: CASSPTGSSNQPQHF
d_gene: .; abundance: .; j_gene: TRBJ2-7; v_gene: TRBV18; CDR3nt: TGTGCCAGCTCCCCAGGGCGGGGTGCCTACGAGCAGTACTTC; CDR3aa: CASSPGRGAYEQYF
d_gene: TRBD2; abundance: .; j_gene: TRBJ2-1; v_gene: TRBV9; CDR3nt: TGTGCCAGCGGTGCTAGCGGGTCGTCTTGGCAGTTCTTC; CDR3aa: CASGASGSSWQFF
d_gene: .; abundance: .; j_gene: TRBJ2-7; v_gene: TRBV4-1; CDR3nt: TGCGCCAGCAGCCAAAATTCGGGGTTCTTCTCCTACGAGCAGTACTTC; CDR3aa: CASSQNSGFFSYEQYF
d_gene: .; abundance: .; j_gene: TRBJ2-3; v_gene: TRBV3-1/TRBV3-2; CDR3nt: TGTGCCAGCAGGGGGCACCTTACAAGCACAGATACGCAGTATTTT; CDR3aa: CASRGHLTSTDTQYF
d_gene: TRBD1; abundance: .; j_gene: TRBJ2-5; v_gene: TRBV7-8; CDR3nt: TGTGCCAGCAGCTTAGAACAGGGGAACCAAGAGACCCAGTACTTC; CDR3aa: CASSLEQGNQETQYF
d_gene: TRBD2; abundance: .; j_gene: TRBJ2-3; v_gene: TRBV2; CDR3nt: TGTGCCGGGGAAGCGGGAGGGCCTGTCACAGATACGCAGTATTTT; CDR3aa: CAGEAGGPVTDTQYF
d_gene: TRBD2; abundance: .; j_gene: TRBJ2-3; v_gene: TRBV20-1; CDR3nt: TGCAGTGCTAGTTCCCTTTTTGGCGGGGGGATTACAGATACGCAGTATTTT; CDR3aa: CSASSLFGGGITDTQYF
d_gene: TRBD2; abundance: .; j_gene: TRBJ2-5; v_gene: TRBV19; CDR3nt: TGTGCCAGTAGTATCGGACTAGCGGGCTGGGAGACCCAGTACTTC; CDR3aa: CASSIGLAGWETQYF
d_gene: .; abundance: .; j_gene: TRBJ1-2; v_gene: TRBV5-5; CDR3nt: TGTGCCAGCAGCTTGGCTTCCGGGGGTGTCTATGGCTACACCTTC; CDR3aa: CASSLASGGVYGYTF
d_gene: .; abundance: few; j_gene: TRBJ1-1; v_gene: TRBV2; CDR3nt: TGTGCCAGCAGTGTGGGACACCTGAACACTGAAGCTTTCTTT; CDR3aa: CASSVGHLNTEAFF
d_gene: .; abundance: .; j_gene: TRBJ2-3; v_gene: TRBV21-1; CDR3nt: TGTGCCAGCAGCCCCCGAAGTGAACGGGAGGGCCTGGAAACAGATACGCAGTATTTT; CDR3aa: CASSPRSEREGLETDTQYF
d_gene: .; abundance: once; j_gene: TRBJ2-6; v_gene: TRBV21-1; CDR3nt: TGTGCCAGCAGCAAAGCAGACAGGGTTTGTGGGGCCAACGTCCTGACTTTC; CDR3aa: CASSKADRVCGANVLTF
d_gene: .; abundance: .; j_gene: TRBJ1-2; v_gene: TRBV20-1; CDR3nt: TGCAGTGCTAGTGGATCAGGCTATGGCTACACCTTC; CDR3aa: CSASGSGYGYTF
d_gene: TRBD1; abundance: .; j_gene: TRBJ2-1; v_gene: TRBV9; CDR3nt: TGTGCCAGCAGCGTAGAGGGACAGGGGATCGATGAGCAGTTCTTC; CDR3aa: CASSVEGQGIDEQFF
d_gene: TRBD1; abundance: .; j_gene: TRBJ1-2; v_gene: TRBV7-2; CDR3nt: TGTGCCACGGGAGGGACAGTGCTCTTCAACTATGGCTACACCTTT; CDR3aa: CATGGTVLFNYGYTF
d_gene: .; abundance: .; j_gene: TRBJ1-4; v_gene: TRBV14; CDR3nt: TGTGCCAGCAGCCAAGATGAAGTCCATCCAGCGGTAGAAAAACTGTTTTTT; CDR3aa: CASSQDEVHPAVEKLFF
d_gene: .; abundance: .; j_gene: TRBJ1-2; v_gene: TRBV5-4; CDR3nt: TGTGCCAGCAGCTTGGGAATCCAGAACTATGGCTACACCTTC; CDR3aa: CASSLGIQNYGYTF
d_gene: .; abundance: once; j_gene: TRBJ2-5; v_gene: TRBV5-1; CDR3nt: TGCGCCAGCAGCTGGGGGGGGCGCCCCGGAGAGACCCAGTACTTC; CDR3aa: CASSWGGRPGETQYF
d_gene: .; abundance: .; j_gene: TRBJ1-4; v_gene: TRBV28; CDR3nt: TGTGCCAGCAGTTTATCCGGGGGAGGGAGCGAAAAACTGTTTTTT; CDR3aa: CASSLSGGGSEKLFF
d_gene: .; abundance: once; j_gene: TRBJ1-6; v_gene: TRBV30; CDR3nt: TGTGCCTGGAGTGTACAAGGGGAATTGAATTCACCCCTCCACTTT; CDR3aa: CAWSVQGELNSPLHF
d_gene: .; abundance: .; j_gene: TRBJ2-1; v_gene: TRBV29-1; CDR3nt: TGCAGCGTTGATCTTGGGGACAACAATGAGCAGTTCTTC; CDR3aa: CSVDLGDNNEQFF